The 11 T cell receptor beta chains in this list originate from one sample, sequenced in a study of CD8 T cells in ankylosing spondylitis listed by TCRdb under 2017. The protocol used for the library was 5' RACE. The reads were generated on an Illumina HiSeq 2500. TCRdb reprocessing: public reads trimmed at Q25 with fastp, clones called with MiXCR, in-frame beta chains kept. Under each unique CDR3 protein, matching rows form one entry showing the most common genes and DNA. A total of hundreds of thousands of distinct CDR3 sequences appear in this sample, about 10% of them only once. The ten largest make up about 20% of the sample. The sample was blood, either unsorted or a sorted T cell fraction (not recorded which). The source of these receptors is a male donor with ankylosing spondylitis or in good health (not recorded which).

This clonotype occurred many times. V is TRBV7-9 and J is TRBJ1-1, with D perhaps TRBD1 (5 bases). Trimming cost V 4 bases and J 6 bases, with 15 bases left between them. CDR1 and CDR2 from the germline V gene are SEHNR and FQNEAQ (reference sequence). The CDR3 has 14 residues. The CDR3 protein is CASSWGGGSPEAFF. CDR3 nucleotide sequence: TGTGCCAGCAGCTGGGGTGGGGGGAGTCCTGAAGCTTTCTTT.

This clonotype was counted a few times. The genes are TRBV6-1 and TRBJ1-5, with D possibly matching TRBD1 (6 bases). The CDR3 totals 16 residues. V dropped 2 bases and J dropped 2 bases, with 13 bases sitting between them. Germline CDR1 and CDR2: MNHNS and SASEGT. The CDR3, as DNA: TGTGCCAGCAGTGAATTTTGGGCAGGGGGCAATCAGCCCCAGCATTTT. This codes for CASSEFWAGGNQPQHF.

This rearrangement joins TRBV3-1 to TRBJ2-2; D not resolved. Deletions cut 1 base from V and 5 bases from J, with 8 bases between. This CDR3 region has 14 residues. The germline V gene has CDR1 LGHDT and CDR2 YNNKEL (reference sequence). The DNA for the CDR3 is TGTGCCAGCAGCCAAGGACTCACGACCGGGGAGCTGTTTTTT. It is translated as CASSQGLTTGELFF.

This clonotype was seen many times. V and J are TRBV4-2 and TRBJ2-4, with D perhaps TRBD1 (6 bases). Deletions cut 0 bases from V and 7 bases from J, with 13 bases between. The germline CDR1 and CDR2 sequences are LGHNA and YNFKEQ. CDR3 size: 15 residues. Written as DNA, the CDR3 is TGTGCCAGCAGCCAAGATCCACAGGGTGTGAACATTCAGTACTTC. It translates to CASSQDPQGVNIQYF.

This chain joins TRBV12-3 or TRBV12-4 and TRBJ2-7, with 7 bases matching TRBD2. V was pared by 2 bases and J by 4 bases, with 5 bases of the junction left unmatched. This CDR3 has 14 residues. The CDR3 sequence is CASSLQSGEYEQYF. DNA for the CDR3: TGTGCCAGCAGTTTACAGAGCGGGGAGTACGAGCAGTACTTC.

There are many counts of this clonotype. The chain couples TRBV7-3 to TRBJ2-2; 7 bases match TRBD1. Germline V gives CDR1 SGHTA, CDR2 FQGTGA. The CDR3 has 15 residues. Losses at the gene ends were 5 bases for V and 5 bases for J; bases not matched to a gene: 8. The CDR3 DNA reads as TGTGCCAGCAGCCGACAGGGTCCTCCAACCGGGGAGCTGTTTTTT. The encoded protein is CASSRQGPPTGELFF.

In regard to this clonotype: A much larger clone lies a single base off, so this may be a read error. This chain links TRBV7-8 with TRBJ2-7; 7 positions agree with TRBD2. The CDR3 spans 13 residues. Germline V gene sequence: CDR1 SGHVS, CDR2 FQNEAQ. CDR3 DNA sequence: TGTGCCAACAGCTTAGCGGGCCTTAGCAGAATTCACGTC. The encoded protein is CANSLAGLSRIHV.

In its sample, this clonotype was seen many times. The chain joins TRBV28 to TRBJ2-3; D is undetermined. The CDR3 contains 12 residues. With 5 bases removed from V and 4 bases from J, the gap between germline ends came to 7 bases. The germline V gene encodes CDR1 MDHEN and CDR2 SYDVKM. In nucleotides, the CDR3 is TGTGCCAGCAGTCTCTCGGCAGATACGCAGTATTTT. Protein sequence: CASSLSADTQYF. Full variable domain (outside the CDR3, taken from reference TRBV28 and TRBJ2-3): DVKVTQSSRYLVKRTGEKVFLECVQDMDHENMFWYRQDPGLGLRLIYFSYDVKMKEKGDIPEGYSVSREKKERFSLILESASTNQTSMYLCASSLSADTQYFGPGTRLTVL.

There are many counts of this clonotype. V is TRBV27 and J is TRBJ1-1; D is possibly TRBD1 (5 bases). Germline lookup yields CDR1 MNHEY and CDR2 SMNVEV (reference sequence). Trimming took 2 bases from V and 8 from J, leaving 18 bases between them. The CDR3 loop spans 15 amino acids. Written as DNA, the CDR3 is TGTGCCAGCAGTTTAAACGGGGAAGGTTGGGGGGAAGCTTTCTTT. Encoded protein: CASSLNGEGWGEAFF.

The sample holds many counts of this clonotype. This sequence joins TRBV5-1 and TRBJ1-1; no clear D gene. Germline V gene data show CDR1 as SGHRS and CDR2 as YFSETQ. The CDR3 length is 14 residues. V was cut by 6 bases and J by 6 bases, with 18 bases left in between. This chain's CDR3 is CASTQKPSEAEAFF. CDR3 nucleotides: TGCGCCAGCACCCAAAAGCCGTCGGAAGCTGAAGCTTTCTTT.

This clonotype was counted between two and nine times. The chain recombines TRBV20-1 with TRBJ2-7, with D tentatively TRBD2 (6 bases). CDR1 DFQATT and CDR2 SNEGSKA come from the germline V gene (reference sequence). Trimming left V 1 base short and J 3 bases short, with 13 bases between. This CDR3 comprises 14 residues. CDR3 bases: TGCAGTGCTAGAGGGGTGCTGGGGGGCTACGAGCAGTACTTC. Protein product: CSARGVLGGYEQYF.